These 24 T cell receptor beta chains came from one sample sequenced in a study of OX40 agonist ivuxolimab in advanced cancers. Profiled with immunoSEQ multiplex PCR; TCRdb holds only in-frame clones, not every one. The data show about 78,000 clones, with 92% seen just once and approximately 2.9% held by the top ten. The sequencing here drew on CD4+ or CD8+ T cells sorted from blood, taken in a trial of the OX40 agonist ivuxolimab. These receptors originate from an adult with an advanced solid tumor such as melanoma, head and neck, liver or kidney cancer.

The chain joins TRBV5-1 to TRBJ1-3; no definite D call. The CDR3 loop spans 13 amino acids. Germline assignment: CDR1 SGHRS and CDR2 YFSETQ. The V end was cut by 3 bases, the J end by 3 bases, with 7 bases between. CDR3 protein: CASSSDGGNTIYF. In DNA, the CDR3 is TGCGCCAGCAGCTCGGACGGTGGAAACACCATATATTTT.

The chain recombines TRBV4-1 with TRBJ2-5; D possibly corresponds to TRBD2 (5 bases). V lost 2 bases to trimming and J lost 4 bases, with 11 bases between them. The CDR3 loop spans 14 amino acids. Per the germline V gene, CDR1 is MGHRA and CDR2 is YSYEKL. CDR3: CASSQRGEGETQYF. The DNA of the CDR3 is TGCGCCAGCAGCCAAAGAGGAGAGGGAGAGACCCAGTACTTC.

The chain is built from TRBV18 and TRBJ2-4; no clear D gene. The CDR3 spans 18 residues. Germline assignment: CDR1 KGHSH and CDR2 LQKENI. V gave up 2 bases and J gave up 5 bases, with 22 bases separating them. DNA for the CDR3: TGTGCCAGCTCACCAGGGCAGGTCGAGCTCCCCGGTGAAAACATTCAGTACTTC. This gives the protein CASSPGQVELPGENIQYF.

V usage is TRBV6-1 and J usage is TRBJ2-3; maybe TRBD1 (5 bases). With 6 bases removed from V and 8 bases from J, the gap between germline ends came to 15 bases. Germline V gives CDR1 MNHNS, CDR2 SASEGT. The CDR3 extends over 13 amino acids. The CDR3 region is CASRGASRATQYF. CDR3 nucleotides: TGTGCCAGCAGAGGGGCCTCCCGGGCTACGCAGTATTTT.

The gene calls are TRBV6-1 and TRBJ1-1; TRBD1 might be the D (5 bases). Deletions cut 2 bases from V and 0 bases from J, with 7 bases between. The CDR3 contains 14 residues. In germline, CDR1 is MNHNS, CDR2 SASEGT. This chain's CDR3 is CASSEQGMNTEAFF. The CDR3 DNA follows: TGTGCCAGCAGTGAACAGGGCATGAACACTGAAGCTTTCTTT.

The chain carries TRBV27 and TRBJ2-7, with TRBD2 matching 7 bases. Germline trimming cut 8 bases from V and 2 bases from J; bases unmatched to any gene: 9. There are 14 residues in the CDR3. CDR1 is MNHEY, CDR2 SMNVEV, per germline (reference sequence). CDR3 DNA sequence: TGTGCCAGCTGGTCCCCGGGGGGAACCTACGAGCAGTACTTC. Encoded protein: CASWSPGGTYEQYF.

Written as DNA, the CDR3 is TGTGCCAGCAGCTTGGGGCCAAATCAGCCCCAGCATTTT. Amino acid sequence: CASSLGPNQPQHF. The V and J genes are TRBV5-4 and TRBJ1-5; D unresolved. Germline V CDR1 and CDR2: SGHNT, YYREEE (reference sequence). The V gene lost 0 bases and the J gene lost 4 bases, with 5 bases spanning the gap. This CDR3 region has 13 residues.

The chain has TRBV11-2 and TRBJ1-1; D may be TRBD1 (6 bases). The V end lost 2 bases, the J end lost 7 bases, and 14 bases lay between the germline ends. The CDR3 consists of 14 residues. CDR1 is SGHAT, CDR2 FQNNGV, per germline. The CDR3 DNA reads as TGTGCCAGCAGCTTACTTCAGGGGCGCATTGAAGCTTTCTTT. This gives the protein CASSLLQGRIEAFF.

The gene calls are TRBV5-6 and TRBJ2-3, with unresolved D. V lost 4 bases, J lost 0 bases, and 12 bases lay in between. CDR1 SGHDT and CDR2 YYEEEE come from the germline V gene. The CDR3 is 15 residues long. Here the CDR3 DNA reads TGTGCCAGCAGCCTGTCCGGGCCTAGCACAGATACGCAGTATTTT. Residues: CASSLSGPSTDTQYF.

CDR3 region: CASRLAGGADTQYF. The CDR3, as DNA: TGTGCCAGCAGACTAGCGGGAGGGGCAGATACGCAGTATTTT. V gene TRBV5-5 combines with J gene TRBJ2-3; 13 bases fit TRBD2. Germline V gene sequence: CDR1 SGHKS, CDR2 YYEKEE (reference sequence). The CDR3 has 14 residues. V gave up 5 bases and J gave up 4 bases; unmatched junction bases: 1.

The chain employs TRBV4-1 and TRBJ1-6, with TRBD1 as a possible D gene (5 bases). There are 14 residues in the CDR3. The ends were cut back, 1 base at V and 13 bases at J, with 14 bases in the middle. Germline V gene data show CDR1 as MGHRA and CDR2 as YSYEKL. CDR3 region: CASSQAGQGLPLHF. Written as DNA, the CDR3 is TGCGCCAGCAGCCAAGCCGGGCAGGGTCTCCCCCTCCACTTT.

This chain connects TRBV5-1 to TRBJ2-5, with TRBD2 identical over 11 bases. CDR1 is SGHRS, CDR2 YFSETQ, per germline. V was pared by 0 bases and J by 4 bases, with 5 bases of the junction left unmatched. CDR3 length: 16 amino acids. The CDR3 reads CASSLALAGEGETQYF. CDR3 DNA sequence: TGCGCCAGCAGCTTGGCACTAGCGGGAGAAGGAGAGACCCAGTACTTC.

The CDR3 spells CASSSEPGNTIYF. CDR3 DNA sequence: TGTGCCAGTAGTAGTGAGCCGGGAAACACCATATATTTT. The chain has TRBV19 and TRBJ1-3; D gene ambiguous. The CDR3 covers 13 residues. Trimming cost V 4 bases and J 4 bases, with 8 bases left between them. Germline V CDR1 and CDR2: LNHDA, SQIVND (reference sequence).

The chain is built from TRBV6-1 and TRBJ2-2; a weak D match, TRBD1 (6 bases). Trimming left V 6 bases short and J 6 bases short, with 11 bases between. This CDR3 is built from 13 residues. Germline-derived CDR1 and CDR2 are MNHNS and SASEGT. The chain's CDR3 is CASSEQGSGELFF. CDR3 DNA sequence: TGTGCCAGCAGCGAACAGGGATCCGGGGAGCTGTTTTTT.

This chain joins TRBV28 and TRBJ1-2; D perhaps matches TRBD1 (5 bases). Germline V gives CDR1 MDHEN, CDR2 SYDVKM. The V and J ends lost 2 bases and 5 bases respectively, with 12 bases between them. This CDR3 spans 14 amino acids. CDR3 sequence reads: CASSLPREDYGYTF. DNA for the CDR3: TGTGCCAGCAGTTTACCCAGGGAAGATTATGGCTACACCTTC.

The genes are TRBV5-1 and TRBJ2-7; D is possibly TRBD1 or TRBD2 (5 bases each). The germline V gene encodes CDR1 SGHRS and CDR2 YFSETQ. This CDR3 has 14 residues. V was pared by 4 bases and J by 0 bases, with 11 bases between. CDR3: CASSRDHPSYEQYF. The DNA of the CDR3 is TGCGCCAGCAGCCGGGACCATCCCTCCTACGAGCAGTACTTC.

Written as DNA, the CDR3 is TGTGCCAGCAGTTTCGCACTACAAAATGAGCAGTTCTTC. Translation: CASSFALQNEQFF. The chain employs TRBV27 and TRBJ2-1; D unresolved. The germline CDR1 and CDR2 sequences are MNHEY and SMNVEV (reference sequence). Between the trimmed V and J ends, which lost 3 bases and 7 bases, there was a span of 10 bases. This CDR3 has 13 amino acids.

The chain employs TRBV2 and TRBJ2-3, with a possible D match to TRBD2 (6 bases). CDR3 size: 15 residues. In germline, CDR1 is SNHLY, CDR2 FYNNEI. The V and J ends lost 8 bases and 5 bases respectively, with 20 bases between them. The CDR3 spells CASAPSAYWGDTQYF. In DNA form, the CDR3 reads TGTGCCAGCGCGCCTAGCGCCTACTGGGGAGATACGCAGTATTTT.

The chain joins TRBV28 to TRBJ2-3; D not resolved. Germline lookup yields CDR1 MDHEN and CDR2 SYDVKM. V lost 6 bases to trimming and J lost 4 bases, with 17 bases between them. The CDR3 is 15 residues long. CDR3 loop: CASSSWPPKSDTQYF. CDR3 DNA: TGTGCCAGCAGCTCGTGGCCTCCCAAGTCAGATACGCAGTATTTT.

J is TRBJ1-6 and V is TRBV11-2; D perhaps matches TRBD1 (6 bases). CDR1 is SGHAT, CDR2 FQNNGV, per germline. The CDR3 is made up of 15 amino acids. Trimming removed 3 bases at V and 7 bases at J, with 13 bases between. CDR3 region: CASSLGRGNNSPLHF. CDR3 nucleotide sequence: TGTGCCAGCAGCTTGGGGAGGGGGAACAATTCACCCCTCCACTTT.

The genes are TRBV10-3 and TRBJ1-2; D is uncertain. From germline, CDR1 is ENHRY and CDR2 SYGVKD. V lost 5 bases to trimming and J lost 0 bases, with 13 bases between them. CDR3 size: 15 residues. The chain's CDR3 is CAISLTGQANYGYTF. The CDR3 DNA follows: TGTGCCATCAGTCTGACGGGTCAAGCTAACTATGGCTACACCTTC.

The J gene is TRBJ2-7, the V gene TRBV6-1; 7 bases agree with TRBD2. The CDR3 is 13 amino acids. Germline assignment: CDR1 MNHNS and CDR2 SASEGT. Trimming cost V 8 bases and J 2 bases; bases outside gene matches: 6. CDR3 residues: CASGREGTYEQYF. The DNA for the CDR3 is TGTGCCAGCGGGAGGGAGGGAACCTACGAGCAGTACTTC.

The V call is TRBV6-6, the J call TRBJ1-5, with D maybe TRBD1 (5 bases). Germline loops: CDR1 MNHNY, CDR2 SVGAGI (reference sequence). Trimming left V 5 bases short and J 2 bases short, with 7 bases between. The CDR3 sequence is 13 residues long. CDR3 coding DNA: TGTGCCAGCAGTAGGGACCGCAATCAGCCCCAGCATTTT. Translated: CASSRDRNQPQHF.

The rearrangement uses TRBV19 and TRBJ2-5, with 9 bases fitting TRBD2. CDR1 is LNHDA and CDR2 is SQIVND in the germline V gene (reference sequence). This CDR3 contains 15 residues. J gave up 5 bases and V 4 bases, and 8 bases lay outside the gene matches. Here the CDR3 DNA reads TGTGCCAGTAGTAGGTACGCGGGAGGGGAGGAGACCCAGTACTTC. Its protein product is CASSRYAGGEETQYF.